A single sample gave rise to the 29 T cell receptor beta chains below, sequenced in a study of cytomegalovirus exposure and HLA in healthy donors. In the PCR, 60 Vbeta and 13 Jbeta primers were used. TCRdb keeps only in-frame clones here, not all; method: immunoSEQ multiplex PCR. The table lists approximately 100,000 clones, 65% to 80% of them singletons. Specimen: PBMCs. The receptors were gathered from a female donor in good health and CMV-seropositive.

The chain employs TRBV6-5 and TRBJ2-3, with 7 positions matching TRBD1. Germline lookup yields CDR1 MNHEY and CDR2 SVGAGI. V shed 5 bases, J shed 1 base, and the junction held 6 bases outside the gene matches. The CDR3 covers 15 residues. The CDR3 protein is CASSRRDRGTDTQYF. CDR3 sequence (DNA): TGTGCCAGCAGTCGAAGAGACAGGGGCACAGATACGCAGTATTTT.

The rearrangement uses TRBV5-1 and TRBJ1-6; the D is unclear. In germline, CDR1 is SGHRS, CDR2 YFSETQ. Trimming took 5 bases from V and 6 from J, leaving 15 bases between them. CDR3 length: 15 amino acids. The CDR3 region is CASRSRPESNSPLHF. The CDR3 region has the DNA TGCGCCAGCAGAAGTCGTCCAGAATCTAATTCACCCCTCCACTTT.

The chain carries TRBV7-9 and TRBJ1-1; D call uncertain. V gave up 4 bases and J gave up 1 base, with 10 bases separating them. CDR1 SEHNR and CDR2 FQNEAQ come from the germline V gene (reference sequence). This CDR3 spans 14 amino acids. The CDR3 coding sequence is TGTGCCAGCAGCTATGCGGCGGGGAACACTGAAGCTTTCTTT. Translation: CASSYAAGNTEAFF.

This chain uses TRBV9 with TRBJ2-1, with TRBD2 identical over 7 bases. Looked up from germline, CDR1 is SGDLS and CDR2 is YYNGEE. V trimming: 0 bases; J trimming: 6 bases; junction bases outside the gene matches: 9. This CDR3 contains 16 residues. The DNA for the CDR3 is TGTGCCAGCAGCGTAGGACCAGCGGGAACTGGCAATGAGCAGTTCTTC. Amino acid sequence: CASSVGPAGTGNEQFF.

V is TRBV6-1 and J is TRBJ1-2; D is undetermined. V was pared by 2 bases and J by 2 bases, with 18 bases between. CDR1 is MNHNS, CDR2 SASEGT, per germline. The CDR3 runs to 17 residues. CDR3 nucleotide sequence: TGTGCCAGCAGTGAAATTAGCCAAAGCCGAAAAAACTATGGCTACACCTTC. This gives the protein CASSEISQSRKNYGYTF.

The sample holds a few counts of this clone. The CDR3 region has the DNA TGTGCCAGCAGCCGCAGGACTGGCGGCAACAATGAGCAGTTCTTC. Amino acids: CASSRRTGGNNEQFF. V gene TRBV28 combines with J gene TRBJ2-1; tentatively, D is TRBD2 (5 bases). Germline V lookup: CDR1 MDHEN, CDR2 SYDVKM. CDR3 length equals 15 residues. V gave up 6 bases and J gave up 5 bases, with 17 bases separating them. The full variable domain, with the rest looked up from reference TRBV28 and TRBJ2-1, is DVKVTQSSRYLVKRTGEKVFLECVQDMDHENMFWYRQDPGLGLRLIYFSYDVKMKEKGDIPEGYSVSREKKERFSLILESASTNQTSMYLCASSRRTGGNNEQFFGPGTRLTVL.

The rearrangement joins TRBV7-6 to TRBJ2-1; tentatively, D is TRBD2 (6 bases). Germline CDR1 SGHVS, CDR2 FNYEAQ. Deletions cut 1 base from V and 0 bases from J, with 13 bases between. CDR3 size: 17 residues. The CDR3 loop reads CASSLGGGRRSYNEQFF. As DNA, the CDR3 is TGTGCCAGCAGCTTAGGAGGTGGGAGGCGCTCCTACAATGAGCAGTTCTTC.

This sequence joins TRBV7-2 and TRBJ1-5; TRBD1 aligns across 10 bases. The CDR3 length is 14 residues. The junction had 4 bases not matched to a gene; V was cut back by 5 bases and J by 6 bases. CDR1 SGHTA and CDR2 FQGNSA come from the germline V gene. In nucleotides, the CDR3 is TGTGCCAGCAGCCTTAGGACAGGGGGTCAGCCCCAGCATTTT. Translation gives CASSLRTGGQPQHF.

The chain combines TRBV2 with TRBJ1-1; possibly TRBD1 for D (5 bases). V was trimmed by 9 bases and J by 6 bases, leaving 11 bases between them. CDR1 is SNHLY and CDR2 is FYNNEI in the germline V gene. The CDR3 extends over 11 amino acids. The CDR3, as DNA: TGTGCCAGAACGCAGGGCGCTGAAGCTTTCTTT. Translation: CARTQGAEAFF.

This clone has just one count. The chain links TRBV27 to TRBJ2-1; 10 bases match TRBD1. Trimming at V came to 5 bases and at J to 6 bases, leaving 7 bases not matched to a gene. The CDR3 runs 15 residues. Germline-derived CDR1 and CDR2 are MNHEY and SMNVEV (reference sequence). The CDR3 spells CASSLGTGDFNEQFF. CDR3 nucleotides: TGTGCCAGCAGTCTCGGGACAGGGGATTTCAATGAGCAGTTCTTC.

This clone was counted a single time. The chain employs TRBV19 and TRBJ1-1; no clear D gene. Trimming stripped 6 bases from V and 0 bases from J, with 8 bases between. Looked up from germline, CDR1 is LNHDA and CDR2 is SQIVND (reference sequence). The CDR3 has 13 residues. CDR3 protein: CASRQFMNTEAFF. For the CDR3, the DNA is TGTGCCAGTAGACAGTTCATGAACACTGAAGCTTTCTTT.

V usage is TRBV19 and J usage is TRBJ1-1, with TRBD1 matching 8 bases. CDR1 LNHDA and CDR2 SQIVND come from the germline V gene (reference sequence). This CDR3 is built from 15 residues. Losses at the gene ends were 5 bases for V and 0 bases for J; bases not matched to a gene: 5. The CDR3 nucleotides are TGTGCCAGTAGTTTACAGGGGGGACTGAACACTGAAGCTTTCTTT. Translated, it gives CASSLQGGLNTEAFF. Using reference TRBV19 and TRBJ1-1 for the parts outside the CDR3, the full variable domain is DGGITQSPKYLFRKEGQNVTLSCEQNLNHDAMYWYRQDPGQGLRLIYYSQIVNDFQKGDIAEGYSVSREKKESFPLTVTSAQKNPTAFYLCASSLQGGLNTEAFFGQGTRLTVV.

This chain joins TRBV6-5 and TRBJ2-7, with D possibly matching TRBD1 (5 bases). CDR3 length: 12 amino acids. V lost 4 bases, J lost 4 bases, and 8 bases lay in between. Germline CDR1 is MNHEY and CDR2 is SVGAGI. The CDR3 bases are TGTGCCAGCAGTTCTCAGGGATACGAGCAGTACTTC. Its translation is CASSSQGYEQYF.

This clone was seen just once. J is TRBJ1-4 and V is TRBV7-2; TRBD1 agrees at 9 bases. In germline, CDR1 is SGHTA, CDR2 FQGNSA. J lost 5 bases, V lost 6 bases, and 4 bases had no gene match. This CDR3 is 14 amino acids long. The chain's CDR3 is CASRSGTGNEKLFF. The CDR3 DNA is TGTGCCAGCAGATCCGGGACAGGGAATGAAAAACTGTTTTTT.

This clone is a singleton in its sample. The chain has TRBV9 and TRBJ2-7; D is perhaps TRBD1 (7 bases). With 4 bases removed from V and 7 bases from J, the gap between germline ends came to 15 bases. CDR3 size: 13 residues. Germline V gene lookup returns CDR1 SGDLS and CDR2 YYNGEE. CDR3 DNA sequence: TGTGCCAGCAGCCCCAGGGGGGCGGGGGAGCAGTACTTC. Translating gives CASSPRGAGEQYF.

V gene TRBV9 combines with J gene TRBJ2-1, with 15 positions matching TRBD2. The CDR3 is made up of 15 amino acids. V was clipped by 3 bases and J by 7 bases; unmatched bases: 2. Germline CDR1 and CDR2: SGDLS and YYNGEE. CDR3 coding DNA: TGTGCCAGCAGCGACGGGACTAGCGGGAGGAATGAGCAGTTCTTC. Amino acid sequence: CASSDGTSGRNEQFF.

This clone has only a few counts. The V call is TRBV11-2, the J call TRBJ2-7; D remains unclear. The CDR3 spans 15 residues. Looked up from germline, CDR1 is SGHAT and CDR2 is FQNNGV. Trimming left V 5 bases short and J 3 bases short, with 17 bases between. The CDR3 sequence is CASSLKALPGYEQYF. The CDR3 DNA reads TGTGCCAGCAGCCTAAAAGCCCTCCCCGGCTACGAGCAGTACTTC.

The chain carries TRBV6-1 and TRBJ2-1; TRBD2 might be the D (5 bases). The CDR3 covers 13 residues. Germline V CDR1 and CDR2: MNHNS, SASEGT. The V and J ends lost 6 bases and 9 bases respectively, with 15 bases between them. CDR3 amino acids: CASRVTRSGEQFF. Written as DNA, the CDR3 is TGTGCCAGCAGGGTTACTAGAAGCGGTGAGCAGTTCTTC.

Here the CDR3 DNA reads TGCAGCGTTGTCCGGGACAGTGGGAACACTGAAGCTTTCTTT. Protein sequence: CSVVRDSGNTEAFF. J is TRBJ1-1 and V is TRBV29-1; TRBD1 matches 7 bases. The CDR3 loop spans 14 amino acids. From germline, CDR1 is SQVTM and CDR2 ANQGSEA. V dropped 4 bases and J dropped 1; count of bases not matched to a gene: 6.

The rearrangement joins TRBV7-2 to TRBJ1-6; no clear D. Trimming took off 2 bases at V and 15 bases at J, with 17 bases between the two ends. Per germline, CDR1 SGHTA and CDR2 FQGNSA. CDR3 length: 14 amino acids. This CDR3 reads CASSLTINGQVLHF. Here the CDR3 DNA reads TGTGCCAGCAGCTTAACTATAAACGGTCAAGTCCTCCACTTT.

The V call is TRBV5-4, the J call TRBJ2-5, with a tentative D call TRBD1 (6 bases). Germline lookup yields CDR1 SGHNT and CDR2 YYREEE (reference sequence). Trimming took 1 base from V and 7 from J, leaving 11 bases between them. The length of the CDR3 is 13 residues. The CDR3 DNA reads as TGTGCCAGCAGCTTGCCCCGAGGGGGGACCCAGTACTTC. The encoded protein is CASSLPRGGTQYF.

This clone was seen more than once but under ten times. The chain is built from TRBV7-8 and TRBJ2-7, with D possibly TRBD1 on 6 matching bases. This CDR3 is 14 amino acids long. The germline V gene has CDR1 SGHVS and CDR2 FQNEAQ. V was trimmed by 5 bases and J by 3 bases, leaving 14 bases between them. For the CDR3, the DNA is TGTGCCAGCAGCCCCGGGACACTAGACTACGAGCAGTACTTC. As protein: CASSPGTLDYEQYF. The whole variable domain, remainder taken from reference TRBV7-8 and TRBJ2-7, is GAGVSQSPRYKVAKRGQDVALRCDPISGHVSLFWYQQALGQGPEFLTYFQNEAQLDKSGLPSDRFFAERPEGSVSTLKIQRTQQEDSAVYLCASSPGTLDYEQYFGPGTRLTVT.

The chain couples TRBV4-3 to TRBJ1-2; a possible D gene is TRBD1 (6 bases). This CDR3 comprises 14 residues. The V end was cut by 1 base, the J end by 5 bases, with 11 bases between. Germline V gives CDR1 LGHNA, CDR2 YSLEER. The CDR3 here is CASSQGNRVYGYTF. CDR3 nucleotides: TGCGCCAGCAGCCAAGGGAACAGGGTTTATGGCTACACCTTC.

The chain links TRBV4-1 to TRBJ1-4, with 11 bases identical to TRBD1. Germline values: CDR1 MGHRA, CDR2 YSYEKL. V lost 5 bases to trimming and J lost 1 base; unmatched junction nucleotides: 9. This CDR3 has 18 amino acids. This CDR3 reads CASSARTGGGGTNEKLFF. DNA for the CDR3: TGCGCCAGCAGCGCACGGACAGGGGGCGGTGGAACTAATGAAAAACTGTTTTTT.

V usage is TRBV7-9 and J usage is TRBJ2-1, with D possibly being TRBD1 (5 bases). Germline values: CDR1 SEHNR, CDR2 FQNEAQ (reference sequence). The CDR3 is 11 amino acids. V was clipped by 5 bases and J by 13 bases, with 12 bases between them. In DNA form, the CDR3 reads TGTGCCAGCAGCGCCCGACAGTCCCAGTTCTTC. Amino acid sequence: CASSARQSQFF.

V gene TRBV5-1 combines with J gene TRBJ2-2; 12 bases agree with TRBD1. The CDR3 spans 15 residues. CDR1 is SGHRS and CDR2 is YFSETQ in the germline V gene. The V gene end was trimmed by 4 bases and the J gene end by 7 bases; junction bases not matched to a gene: 5. As DNA, the CDR3 is TGCGCCAGCAGCCCGGGACAGGGGGCGAACGGGGAGCTGTTTTTT. It is translated as CASSPGQGANGELFF.

This sequence joins TRBV19 and TRBJ1-5; TRBD1 matches 7 bases. The CDR3 runs to 13 residues. J gave up 2 bases and V 7 bases, and 2 bases lay outside the gene matches. Germline CDR1 reads LNHDA; CDR2 reads SQIVND (reference sequence). The CDR3 sequence: CASTGQGNQPQHF. The CDR3 DNA sequence: TGTGCCAGTACCGGACAGGGCAATCAGCCCCAGCATTTT.

This clone has more than one count but fewer than ten. The chain carries TRBV30 and TRBJ1-1, with D maybe TRBD1 (5 bases). With 3 bases removed from V and 1 base from J, the gap between germline ends came to 9 bases. Germline values: CDR1 GTSNPN, CDR2 SVGIG (reference sequence). The CDR3 length is 13 residues. CDR3 sequence reads: CAWRTTGNTEAFF. CDR3 coding DNA: TGTGCCTGGAGAACTACAGGGAACACTGAAGCTTTCTTT. Complete variable domain (other parts from reference TRBV30 and TRBJ1-1): SQTIHQWPATLVQPVGSPLSLECTVEGTSNPNLYWYRQAAGRGLQLLFYSVGIGQISSEVPQNLSASRPQDRQFILSSKKLLLSDSGFYLCAWRTTGNTEAFFGQGTRLTVV.

The CDR3 sequence: CASSISSRGSSYNEQFF. The CDR3 nucleotides read TGTGCCAGTAGTATTTCCTCGCGGGGGAGCTCCTACAATGAGCAGTTCTTC. The chain carries TRBV19 and TRBJ2-1, with TRBD2 identical over 7 bases. The germline gives CDR1 LNHDA, CDR2 SQIVND (reference sequence). V lost 3 bases, J lost 0 bases, and 8 bases stayed unmatched. This CDR3 has 17 amino acids.